Detailed here is one T cell receptor (beta chain). The germline V gene encodes CDR1 LNHDA and CDR2 SQIVND (reference sequence). With 6 bases clipped from V and 0 bases from J, the junction kept 14 bases outside the gene matches. The CDR3 extends over 17 amino acids. The authors' processing: It was from reference gene primer amplification that nucleated cell counts were estimated. Data came from immunoSEQ multiplex PCR; TCRdb stores just in-frame clones and leaves some out. That table supplies the V and J calls and clone size; D and trimming were determined from the DNA. The data show 450,000 to 500,000 clones, about 85% seen once. This entry comes from a study of blood T cell repertoires in COVID-19. Turning to the study itself: Samples taken during acute and convalescent COVID-19 were collected in the United States, Italy and Spain.

Either two negative PCRs, clearance, or symptom resolution qualified Cohort 3 donors as recovered. The sequenced sample consisted of PBMCs or T cells enriched from blood (not recorded which). The gene calls are TRBV19 and TRBJ2-7; 7 bases fit TRBD1. This TCR derives from a woman aged 18-35 years who had recovered from COVID-19. The DNA for the CDR3 is TGTGCCAGTAGCCCCCGTCTGGACAGGCCGAGCTCCTACGAGCAGTACTTC. This translates into CASSPRLDRPSSYEQYF.